This entry concerns a single TCR beta chain. Its antigen is currently unknown. Germline lookup yields CDR1 DFQATT and CDR2 SNEGSKA (reference sequence). The CDR3 is made up of 11 amino acids. Trimming took off 5 bases at V and 5 bases at J, with 10 bases between the two ends. This specimen comes from a study of cytomegalovirus exposure and HLA in healthy donors. Findings of the study overall: The study designated roughly 150 TCR beta chains cytomegalovirus-associated.

Assay used: immunoSEQ multiplex PCR; TCRdb lists only in-frame clones, some missing. The profile shows about 200,000 clones, around 84% of them singletons. The receptor comes from a woman aged 25 to 39 in good health and CMV-seropositive. Sequencing input: PBMCs. The chain recombines TRBV20-1 with TRBJ2-7; TRBD1 is a possible D gene (6 bases). CDR3 loop: CSASRGHEQYF. The DNA of the CDR3 is TGCAGTGCTTCCAGGGGCCACGAGCAGTACTTC.